These T cell receptor beta chains were read from a single sample in a study of cytomegalovirus exposure and HLA in healthy donors. The data were produced by immunoSEQ multiplex PCR, yet TCRdb's version contains in-frame clones alone and is incomplete. The sample carries over 150,000 clones, roughly three quarters recorded once. Sequences were obtained from PBMCs. The receptors originated from a man aged 55-75 years in good health and CMV-seronegative. Each CDR3 is given with its conserved first and last residue. Each record gives: clone size, V gene, CDR3 length, D gene, J gene, CDR3 protein, CDR3 DNA. A D gene is named only where the DNA matches it firmly. Not all rows give a size; the values are once, few, many and, for expanded clones, a class.

clone size: .; V gene: TRBV29-1; CDR3 length: 15; D gene: TRBD2; J gene: TRBJ2-3; CDR3 protein: CSVMTSRIGGVTQYF; CDR3 DNA: TGCAGCGTGATGACTAGCCGGATCGGGGGTGTTACGCAGTATTTT
clone size: .; V gene: TRBV10-3; CDR3 length: 13; D gene: .; J gene: TRBJ1-1; CDR3 protein: CAITGEGNTEAFF; CDR3 DNA: TGTGCCATCACCGGGGAGGGTAACACTGAAGCTTTCTTT
clone size: .; V gene: TRBV19; CDR3 length: 16; D gene: .; J gene: TRBJ2-1; CDR3 protein: CASSIAARPVTFEQFF; CDR3 DNA: TGTGCCAGTAGTATCGCAGCCCGCCCGGTGACATTTGAGCAGTTCTTC
clone size: .; V gene: TRBV6-6; CDR3 length: 16; D gene: .; J gene: TRBJ2-1; CDR3 protein: CASSYSMQGMDNEQFF; CDR3 DNA: TGTGCCAGCAGTTACTCGATGCAGGGAATGGACAATGAGCAGTTCTTC
clone size: few; V gene: TRBV23-1; CDR3 length: 15; D gene: TRBD1; J gene: TRBJ1-2; CDR3 protein: CASSQEGAPAYGYTF; CDR3 DNA: TGCGCCAGCAGTCAAGAGGGGGCCCCCGCCTATGGCTACACCTTC
clone size: .; V gene: TRBV11-3; CDR3 length: 15; D gene: .; J gene: TRBJ1-4; CDR3 protein: CASSLRQRIDEKLFF; CDR3 DNA: TGTGCCAGCAGCTTAAGACAGCGAATAGATGAAAAACTGTTTTTT
clone size: few; V gene: TRBV29-1; CDR3 length: 15; D gene: TRBD1; J gene: TRBJ2-6; CDR3 protein: CSVGTGRSGANVLTF; CDR3 DNA: TGCAGCGTTGGGACAGGGCGCTCTGGGGCCAACGTCCTGACTTTC
clone size: .; V gene: TRBV15; CDR3 length: 14; D gene: TRBD1; J gene: TRBJ2-7; CDR3 protein: CATSRETGGYEQYF; CDR3 DNA: TGTGCCACCAGCAGAGAAACAGGGGGCTACGAGCAGTACTTC
clone size: .; V gene: TRBV27; CDR3 length: 14; D gene: TRBD2; J gene: TRBJ2-7; CDR3 protein: CASTQTSGGLEQYF; CDR3 DNA: TGTGCCAGCACCCAGACTAGCGGGGGGCTCGAGCAGTACTTC
clone size: .; V gene: TRBV9; CDR3 length: 14; D gene: TRBD2; J gene: TRBJ2-5; CDR3 protein: CASNLVGGEETQYF; CDR3 DNA: TGTGCCAGCAACCTAGTGGGGGGGGAGGAGACCCAGTACTTC
clone size: .; V gene: TRBV9; CDR3 length: 15; D gene: .; J gene: TRBJ2-6; CDR3 protein: CASSVTGTGANVLTF; CDR3 DNA: TGTGCCAGCAGCGTTACGGGTACTGGGGCCAACGTCCTGACTTTC
clone size: .; V gene: TRBV6-1; CDR3 length: 14; D gene: TRBD2; J gene: TRBJ2-7; CDR3 protein: CASSGLAGPYEQYF; CDR3 DNA: TGTGCCAGCAGTGGACTAGCGGGGCCCTACGAGCAGTACTTC
clone size: .; V gene: TRBV5-1; CDR3 length: 14; D gene: TRBD1; J gene: TRBJ2-3; CDR3 protein: CASSPTGDTDTQYF; CDR3 DNA: TGCGCCAGCAGCCCAACAGGGGACACAGATACGCAGTATTTT
clone size: .; V gene: TRBV11-3; CDR3 length: 16; D gene: TRBD2; J gene: TRBJ2-2; CDR3 protein: CASSPREGTNTGELFF; CDR3 DNA: TGTGCCAGCAGTCCCCGGGAGGGGACGAACACCGGGGAGCTGTTTTTT
clone size: .; V gene: TRBV5-1; CDR3 length: 14; D gene: TRBD1; J gene: TRBJ2-1; CDR3 protein: CASSLGQGSNEQFF; CDR3 DNA: TGCGCCAGCAGTCTGGGACAGGGATCCAATGAGCAGTTCTTC
clone size: .; V gene: TRBV10-3; CDR3 length: 16; D gene: TRBD2; J gene: TRBJ2-1; CDR3 protein: CAISVSSGGVANEQFF; CDR3 DNA: TGTGCCATCAGTGTTTCTTCGGGAGGGGTGGCAAATGAGCAGTTCTTC
clone size: .; V gene: TRBV9; CDR3 length: 13; D gene: TRBD2; J gene: TRBJ2-1; CDR3 protein: CASEERGMGEQFF; CDR3 DNA: TGTGCCAGCGAGGAGCGGGGAATGGGTGAGCAGTTCTTC
clone size: few; V gene: TRBV7-9; CDR3 length: 13; D gene: .; J gene: TRBJ1-1; CDR3 protein: CSSSLELAAEAFF; CDR3 DNA: TGTTCCAGCAGCTTAGAATTGGCAGCTGAAGCTTTCTTT
clone size: .; V gene: TRBV19; CDR3 length: 13; D gene: .; J gene: TRBJ1-4; CDR3 protein: CASSPSVGEKLFF; CDR3 DNA: TGTGCCAGTAGTCCCTCGGTGGGCGAAAAACTGTTTTTT
clone size: .; V gene: TRBV28; CDR3 length: 13; D gene: .; J gene: TRBJ1-3; CDR3 protein: CASSPGFGNTIYF; CDR3 DNA: TGTGCCAGCAGCCCGGGTTTCGGAAACACCATATATTTT
clone size: .; V gene: TRBV5-4; CDR3 length: 15; D gene: TRBD2; J gene: TRBJ2-7; CDR3 protein: CASSPGLAGVYEQYF; CDR3 DNA: TGTGCCAGCAGCCCCGGACTAGCGGGGGTTTACGAGCAGTACTTC
clone size: .; V gene: TRBV2; CDR3 length: 16; D gene: TRBD2; J gene: TRBJ2-2; CDR3 protein: CASSDWLAGGSGELFF; CDR3 DNA: TGTGCCAGCAGTGACTGGCTAGCGGGAGGTTCCGGGGAGCTGTTTTTT
clone size: .; V gene: TRBV7-2; CDR3 length: 16; D gene: .; J gene: TRBJ1-3; CDR3 protein: CASSLEGLISGNTIYF; CDR3 DNA: TGTGCCAGCAGCTTAGAGGGACTGATCTCTGGAAACACCATATATTTT
clone size: few; V gene: TRBV10-3; CDR3 length: 17; D gene: TRBD1; J gene: TRBJ2-5; CDR3 protein: CAISESKRDRVKETQYF; CDR3 DNA: TGTGCCATCAGTGAGTCGAAAAGGGACAGGGTCAAGGAGACCCAGTACTTC
clone size: .; V gene: TRBV7-6; CDR3 length: 16; D gene: .; J gene: TRBJ1-3; CDR3 protein: CASSSAGRASGNTIYF; CDR3 DNA: TGTGCCAGCAGCTCCGCGGGTAGGGCTTCCGGAAACACCATATATTTT
clone size: .; V gene: TRBV4-3; CDR3 length: 17; D gene: .; J gene: TRBJ1-3; CDR3 protein: CASSQDTAEVPGNTIYF; CDR3 DNA: TGCGCCAGCAGCCAAGATACCGCGGAGGTGCCTGGAAACACCATATATTTT
clone size: .; V gene: TRBV7-2; CDR3 length: 16; D gene: .; J gene: TRBJ2-1; CDR3 protein: CASSLVQGAGRNEQFF; CDR3 DNA: TGTGCCAGCAGCTTAGTCCAGGGGGCCGGGAGGAATGAGCAGTTCTTC
clone size: .; V gene: TRBV6-5; CDR3 length: 14; D gene: TRBD1; J gene: TRBJ1-2; CDR3 protein: CASSRDRGVYGYTF; CDR3 DNA: TGTGCCAGCAGTCGGGACAGGGGTGTCTATGGCTACACCTTC
clone size: .; V gene: TRBV4-2; CDR3 length: 13; D gene: TRBD1; J gene: TRBJ1-1; CDR3 protein: CASSQVRGTEAFF; CDR3 DNA: TGTGCCAGCAGCCAAGTCAGGGGGACTGAAGCTTTCTTT
clone size: once; V gene: TRBV29-1; CDR3 length: 13; D gene: .; J gene: TRBJ2-7; CDR3 protein: CSAGIPGSYEQYF; CDR3 DNA: TGCAGCGCCGGAATCCCGGGGTCCTACGAGCAGTACTTC
clone size: .; V gene: TRBV4-1; CDR3 length: 15; D gene: .; J gene: TRBJ1-4; CDR3 protein: CASSLQGIVGEKLFF; CDR3 DNA: TGCGCCAGCAGCCTACAGGGAATAGTTGGCGAAAAACTGTTTTTT
clone size: .; V gene: TRBV15; CDR3 length: 15; D gene: .; J gene: TRBJ2-7; CDR3 protein: CATSRAFRGNYEQYF; CDR3 DNA: TGTGCCACCAGCAGAGCCTTTAGGGGTAACTACGAGCAGTACTTC
clone size: .; V gene: TRBV23-1; CDR3 length: 16; D gene: TRBD2; J gene: TRBJ2-2; CDR3 protein: CASSQFCREGVGELFF; CDR3 DNA: TGCGCCAGCAGTCAATTTTGTAGGGAGGGTGTCGGGGAGCTGTTTTTT
clone size: .; V gene: TRBV7-2; CDR3 length: 18; D gene: TRBD1; J gene: TRBJ1-4; CDR3 protein: CASSFFGTGFRGGEKLFF; CDR3 DNA: TGTGCCAGCAGCTTTTTCGGGACAGGGTTTCGTGGGGGTGAAAAACTGTTTTTT
clone size: .; V gene: TRBV19; CDR3 length: 17; D gene: .; J gene: TRBJ1-5; CDR3 protein: CASSRRRGVKGNQPQHF; CDR3 DNA: TGTGCCAGTAGTCGGCGGCGGGGGGTGAAGGGAAATCAGCCCCAGCATTTT
clone size: .; V gene: TRBV18; CDR3 length: 15; D gene: .; J gene: TRBJ1-5; CDR3 protein: CASSPDGSKNQPQHF; CDR3 DNA: TGTGCCAGCTCACCCGATGGCAGTAAAAATCAGCCCCAGCATTTT
clone size: .; V gene: TRBV4-1; CDR3 length: 14; D gene: .; J gene: TRBJ1-5; CDR3 protein: CASSVVGPNQPQHF; CDR3 DNA: TGCGCCAGCTCGGTCGTGGGCCCCAATCAGCCCCAGCATTTT
clone size: .; V gene: TRBV7-9; CDR3 length: 14; D gene: TRBD1; J gene: TRBJ1-4; CDR3 protein: CASSSTGARGKLFF; CDR3 DNA: TGTGCCAGCAGCTCAACAGGGGCTCGGGGAAAACTGTTTTTT
clone size: .; V gene: TRBV5-4; CDR3 length: 15; D gene: .; J gene: TRBJ1-4; CDR3 protein: CASSLGAGASEKLFF; CDR3 DNA: TGTGCCAGCAGCTTGGGGGCGGGGGCGAGTGAAAAACTGTTTTTT
clone size: .; V gene: TRBV7-8; CDR3 length: 16; D gene: .; J gene: TRBJ1-5; CDR3 protein: CASSERDSDSNQPQHF; CDR3 DNA: TGTGCCAGCAGCGAGAGGGATTCCGATAGCAATCAGCCCCAGCATTTT
clone size: .; V gene: TRBV11-2; CDR3 length: 16; D gene: .; J gene: TRBJ2-2; CDR3 protein: CASSLVLSGVAGELFF; CDR3 DNA: TGTGCCAGCAGCTTAGTCTTGTCGGGGGTCGCCGGGGAGCTGTTTTTT
clone size: many; V gene: TRBV6-4; CDR3 length: 15; D gene: .; J gene: TRBJ2-6; CDR3 protein: CASSDSHSGANVLTF; CDR3 DNA: TGTGCCAGCAGTGACTCACACTCTGGGGCCAACGTCCTGACTTTC
clone size: .; V gene: TRBV5-6; CDR3 length: 15; D gene: TRBD2; J gene: TRBJ2-3; CDR3 protein: CASSFWRGSTDTQYF; CDR3 DNA: TGTGCCAGCAGCTTTTGGCGGGGGAGCACAGATACGCAGTATTTT
clone size: .; V gene: TRBV9; CDR3 length: 15; D gene: TRBD1; J gene: TRBJ2-7; CDR3 protein: CASSVGQGAAYEQYF; CDR3 DNA: TGTGCCAGCAGCGTAGGGCAGGGGGCCGCCTACGAGCAGTACTTC
clone size: .; V gene: TRBV10-3; CDR3 length: 17; D gene: TRBD2; J gene: TRBJ2-4; CDR3 protein: CAISESRTSGLKNIQYF; CDR3 DNA: TGTGCCATCAGTGAGTCGAGGACTAGCGGACTCAAAAACATTCAGTACTTC
clone size: .; V gene: TRBV20-1; CDR3 length: 11; D gene: .; J gene: TRBJ2-3; CDR3 protein: CSASRRDWGKF; CDR3 DNA: TGCAGTGCCAGTCGGCGGGACTGGGGGAAGTTT
clone size: .; V gene: TRBV5-1; CDR3 length: 17; D gene: TRBD1; J gene: TRBJ2-3; CDR3 protein: CASHEGTGGIGTDTQYF; CDR3 DNA: TGCGCCTCCCATGAGGGGACAGGGGGCATCGGCACAGATACGCAGTATTTT
clone size: .; V gene: TRBV4-2; CDR3 length: 18; D gene: .; J gene: TRBJ1-3; CDR3 protein: CASSQEPGTPNSGNTIYF; CDR3 DNA: TGTGCCAGCAGCCAAGAACCCGGGACACCTAACTCTGGAAACACCATATATTTT
clone size: .; V gene: TRBV30; CDR3 length: 15; D gene: TRBD2; J gene: TRBJ2-3; CDR3 protein: CAWSGGGRGTDTQYF; CDR3 DNA: TGTGCCTGGAGTGGAGGCGGGAGAGGAACAGATACGCAGTATTTT
clone size: .; V gene: TRBV5-1; CDR3 length: 13; D gene: .; J gene: TRBJ2-5; CDR3 protein: CASSGRTEETQYF; CDR3 DNA: TGCGCCAGCAGCGGACGGACAGAAGAGACCCAGTACTTC
clone size: .; V gene: TRBV28; CDR3 length: 14; D gene: .; J gene: TRBJ1-1; CDR3 protein: CASSYFTAGTEAFF; CDR3 DNA: TGTGCCAGCAGTTACTTTACGGCGGGCACTGAAGCTTTCTTT
clone size: .; V gene: TRBV29-1; CDR3 length: 15; D gene: TRBD1; J gene: TRBJ2-7; CDR3 protein: CSVEASGTGGLEQYF; CDR3 DNA: TGCAGCGTTGAAGCTTCCGGGACAGGGGGTCTCGAGCAGTACTTC
clone size: .; V gene: TRBV9; CDR3 length: 15; D gene: .; J gene: TRBJ2-3; CDR3 protein: CASSARGGSTDTQYF; CDR3 DNA: TGTGCCAGCAGCGCCAGGGGCGGGAGCACAGATACGCAGTATTTT
clone size: few; V gene: TRBV19; CDR3 length: 14; D gene: .; J gene: TRBJ2-7; CDR3 protein: CASSTFSSPREQYF; CDR3 DNA: TGTGCCAGTAGCACGTTCTCCTCCCCTCGGGAGCAGTACTTC
clone size: .; V gene: TRBV7-3; CDR3 length: 17; D gene: .; J gene: TRBJ2-7; CDR3 protein: CASSLTGGGAGSYEQYF; CDR3 DNA: TGTGCCAGCAGCTTAACTGGTGGGGGGGCCGGGTCCTACGAGCAGTACTTC
clone size: .; V gene: TRBV7-2; CDR3 length: 16; D gene: TRBD1; J gene: TRBJ2-7; CDR3 protein: CASSFEGASFLYEQYF; CDR3 DNA: TGTGCCAGCAGCTTTGAGGGGGCGAGTTTTTTGTACGAGCAGTACTTC
clone size: .; V gene: TRBV29-1; CDR3 length: 13; D gene: .; J gene: TRBJ2-1; CDR3 protein: CSVVGDSMYEQFF; CDR3 DNA: TGCAGCGTTGTCGGGGATTCTATGTATGAGCAGTTCTTC
clone size: few; V gene: TRBV7-8; CDR3 length: 12; D gene: .; J gene: TRBJ2-5; CDR3 protein: CASRTGKGTQYF; CDR3 DNA: TGTGCCAGCAGGACAGGAAAGGGGACCCAGTACTTC
clone size: .; V gene: TRBV29-1; CDR3 length: 15; D gene: TRBD1; J gene: TRBJ1-5; CDR3 protein: CSVGERGGADQPQHF; CDR3 DNA: TGCAGCGTTGGAGAAAGAGGGGGCGCCGATCAGCCCCAGCATTTT
clone size: .; V gene: TRBV2; CDR3 length: 14; D gene: .; J gene: TRBJ2-7; CDR3 protein: CASLVGTLSYEQYF; CDR3 DNA: TGTGCCAGCCTTGTCGGGACACTCTCCTACGAGCAGTACTTC